This T cell receptor beta chain originates from a study of cytomegalovirus exposure and HLA in healthy donors. Per germline, CDR1 SGDLS and CDR2 YYNGEE. The CDR3 is 15 residues long. Whole-study findings and limits: Upon later analysis, HLA-associated TCR beta chains proved more clonally expanded than other, equally common chains.

For this clone: The target antigen is unknown. Germline is not matched at one junction end, which may reflect a read error.

PCR employed 60 Vbeta and 13 Jbeta primers. Method: immunoSEQ multiplex PCR; TCRdb's copy keeps in-frame clones and lacks some. The sample lists around 180,000 clones; around 68% were seen once. This chain joins TRBV9 and TRBJ2-7, with 9 positions matching TRBD1. Sequencing was done on a sample of PBMCs. The sequence was obtained from a girl aged 10-17 years in good health and CMV-seronegative. The CDR3 DNA reads TGTGCTAGCAGCGTAGGGATACAGGGGGCCGGGGAGCAGTACTTC. This encodes CASSVGIQGAGEQYF.